Sequencing of this TCR beta chain was carried out in a study of blood T cells in healthy people across ages. Study findings and constraints: The study could not conclusively compare naive and antigen-experienced cells, given its unsorted PBMCs. Expanded clonotype shifts may have been confounded, as the donors had an unknown CMV status. Estimated diversity that came from one million T cells was considered an underestimate.

Germline V gene sequence: CDR1 MNHEY, CDR2 SVGAGI. The CDR3 has 16 amino acids. Trimming shortened V by 0 bases and J by 0 bases, and 9 bases separated the two germline ends. Each sample gave at least 6.5 million isolated PBMCs. Of note for this clonotype: Antigen unknown.

Primed by a sample-barcoded 5' primer and a J-beta primer mix, a second PCR proceeded for about 6 to 12 cycles. Each CDR3 protein gets one entry after TCRdb re-called the 5' RACE reads with MiXCR. The data contain 1,100,000 or so distinct CDR3 sequences, 40% to 55% of them singletons. This chain joins TRBV6-5 and TRBJ2-1; D is ambiguous. Sequenced: blood. The clonotype comes from a woman in her fifties or sixties in good health. CDR3 loop: CASSYSGPASYNEQFF. The DNA of the CDR3 is TGTGCCAGCAGTTACTCCGGACCCGCCTCCTACAATGAGCAGTTCTTC.